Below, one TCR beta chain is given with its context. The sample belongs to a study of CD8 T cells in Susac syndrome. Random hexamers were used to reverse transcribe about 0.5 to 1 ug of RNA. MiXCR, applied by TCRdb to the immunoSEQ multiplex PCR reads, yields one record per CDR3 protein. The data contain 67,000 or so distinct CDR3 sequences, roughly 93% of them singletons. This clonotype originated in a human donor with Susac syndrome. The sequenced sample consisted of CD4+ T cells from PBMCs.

CDR3 coding DNA: TGCGCCAGTGGCGGGGGGGCCGGAGCAGATACGCAGTATTTT. Its protein is CASGGGAGADTQYF. The rearrangement uses TRBV5-1 and TRBJ2-3, with 9 bases fitting TRBD2. Trimming removed 8 bases from V and 4 bases from J; junction bases left unmatched: 8. Germline V gene data show CDR1 as SGHRS and CDR2 as YFSETQ. This CDR3 has 14 amino acids.